These 28 T cell receptor beta chains were sequenced from one sample in a study of T cell responses to AZD1222 COVID-19 vaccine. Some clones are missing from TCRdb's copy, which holds only in-frame ones; the method was immunoSEQ multiplex PCR. Among 100,000 to 140,000 clones listed, 70% to 90% were seen once. The specimen was peripheral blood, collected 28 days after the second AZD1222 dose. All receptors derive from an adult who received the AZD1222 COVID-19 vaccine.

The rearrangement joins TRBV11-2 to TRBJ2-5; 8 positions agree with TRBD1. Germline CDR1 SGHAT, CDR2 FQNNGV. This CDR3 has 14 residues. Unmatched junction bases numbered 9, after V lost 5 bases and J lost 7 bases. The CDR3 nucleotides are TGTGCCAGCAGCGATCTGACAGGGGTTGGGACCCAGTACTTC. It encodes CASSDLTGVGTQYF. Variable domain in full (rest from reference TRBV11-2 and TRBJ2-5): EAGVAQSPRYKIIEKRQSVAFWCNPISGHATLYWYQQILGQGPKLLIQFQNNGVVDDSQLPKDRFSAERLKGVDSTLKIQPAKLEDSAVYLCASSDLTGVGTQYFGPGTRLLVL.

The V call is TRBV4-3, the J call TRBJ1-4; D not certain. V gave up 3 bases and J gave up 5 bases, with 13 bases separating them. In germline, CDR1 is LGHNA, CDR2 YSLEER. CDR3 length equals 15 residues. The CDR3 reads CASSHQVGPNEKLFF. The CDR3 DNA follows: TGCGCCAGCAGCCATCAAGTAGGCCCAAATGAAAAACTGTTTTTT.

The chain combines TRBV10-2 with TRBJ2-7; D is possibly TRBD1 or TRBD2 (5 bases each). V was clipped by 6 bases and J by 3 bases, with 12 bases between them. The CDR3 totals 13 residues. Germline-derived CDR1 and CDR2 are WSHSY and SAAADI. The CDR3 DNA reads TGCGCCAGCAGCCCGGGACCCAGCTACGAGCAGTACTTC. It translates to CASSPGPSYEQYF.

This rearrangement joins TRBV7-3 to TRBJ1-1; TRBD1 is a possible D gene (5 bases). Trimming stripped 0 bases from V and 4 bases from J, with 12 bases between. Germline CDR1 SGHTA, CDR2 FQGTGA. This CDR3 is built from 15 residues. DNA of the CDR3: TGTGCCAGCAGCTTAACCGCGGGGGGTGGCACTGAAGCTTTCTTT. This sequence encodes CASSLTAGGGTEAFF. Together with reference TRBV7-3 and TRBJ1-1, the CDR3 gives the full variable domain: GAGVSQTPSNKVTEKGKYVELRCDPISGHTALYWYRQSLGQGPEFLIYFQGTGAADDSGLPNDRFFAVRPEGSVSTLKIQRTERGDSAVYLCASSLTAGGGTEAFFGQGTRLTVV.

CDR3 sequence reads: CASKWRPSTDTQYF. The CDR3 region has the DNA TGTGCCAGCAAGTGGAGACCTAGCACAGATACGCAGTATTTT. The genes are TRBV7-2 and TRBJ2-3; D gene uncertain. The CDR3 is made up of 14 amino acids. The germline V gene encodes CDR1 SGHTA and CDR2 FQGNSA. V shed 7 bases and J shed 0 bases, with 11 bases lying between them.

The chain combines TRBV9 with TRBJ2-3; TRBD2 matches 8 bases. CDR3 size: 16 residues. Germline CDR1 reads SGDLS; CDR2 reads YYNGEE. Germline trimming cut 3 bases from V and 4 bases from J; bases unmatched to any gene: 10. The CDR3 protein is CASSAPPGLVADTQYF. The CDR3 DNA sequence: TGTGCCAGCAGCGCCCCCCCGGGACTAGTTGCAGATACGCAGTATTTT.

This chain joins TRBV5-1 and TRBJ2-5, with D maybe TRBD2 (6 bases). This CDR3 has 17 amino acids. V was pared by 0 bases and J by 3 bases, with 18 bases between. Germline V CDR1 and CDR2: SGHRS, YFSETQ. The chain's CDR3 is CASSLGGRGLSEETQYF. Written as DNA, the CDR3 is TGCGCCAGCAGCTTGGGGGGTCGGGGGTTATCCGAAGAGACCCAGTACTTC.

This chain joins TRBV19 and TRBJ1-5; D not resolved. The germline CDR1 and CDR2 sequences are LNHDA and SQIVND (reference sequence). This CDR3 is 13 amino acids long. Trimming pared 11 bases from V and 6 bases from J, leaving 17 bases between. CDR3 loop: CAGSATTGQPQHF. The CDR3 DNA follows: TGTGCCGGTTCGGCCACAACTGGTCAGCCCCAGCATTTT. The full variable domain, with the rest looked up from reference TRBV19 and TRBJ1-5, is DGGITQSPKYLFRKEGQNVTLSCEQNLNHDAMYWYRQDPGQGLRLIYYSQIVNDFQKGDIAEGYSVSREKKESFPLTVTSAQKNPTAFYLCAGSATTGQPQHFGDGTRLSIL.

Only one count was recorded for this clone. The gene calls are TRBV9 and TRBJ1-2; 7 bases are a match to TRBD1. The CDR3 has 18 residues. Germline V gene data show CDR1 as SGDLS and CDR2 as YYNGEE. The trim removed 0 bases at V and 7 bases at J, leaving 18 bases unmatched. CDR3 amino acids: CASSVAGSLTGTDTGYTF. As DNA, the CDR3 is TGTGCCAGCAGCGTAGCCGGCTCTCTGACCGGGACAGATACTGGCTACACCTTC.

V is TRBV5-1 and J is TRBJ2-1, with D perhaps given as TRBD1 or TRBD2 (5 bases each). Trimming shortened V by 2 bases and J by 10 bases, and 16 bases separated the two germline ends. Germline values: CDR1 SGHRS, CDR2 YFSETQ. The CDR3 runs 14 residues. This chain's CDR3 is CASSLRDPRWEQFF. DNA for the CDR3: TGCGCCAGCAGCTTACGGGACCCACGATGGGAGCAGTTCTTC.

V is TRBV19 and J is TRBJ1-5; possibly TRBD1 for D (5 bases). The V gene lost 6 bases and the J gene lost 0 bases, with 12 bases spanning the gap. The germline CDR1 and CDR2 sequences are LNHDA and SQIVND (reference sequence). This CDR3 is built from 15 residues. Written as DNA, the CDR3 is TGTGCCAGTAGCTCGACAGCTTATAGCAATCAGCCCCAGCATTTT. It codes for CASSSTAYSNQPQHF. Combining the CDR3 with reference TRBV19 and TRBJ1-5 gives the whole variable domain DGGITQSPKYLFRKEGQNVTLSCEQNLNHDAMYWYRQDPGQGLRLIYYSQIVNDFQKGDIAEGYSVSREKKESFPLTVTSAQKNPTAFYLCASSSTAYSNQPQHFGDGTRLSIL.

This clone has only a few counts. The CDR3 loop is CASSPRTVQTSPLHF. Here the CDR3 DNA reads TGTGCCAGCAGCCCCCGGACGGTACAAACCTCACCCCTCCACTTT. The rearrangement uses TRBV3-1 (or the pseudogene TRBV3-2) and TRBJ1-6; D is ambiguous. The V gene lost 4 bases and the J gene lost 10 bases, with 17 bases spanning the gap. The CDR3 consists of 15 residues. Germline V lookup: CDR1 LGHDT, CDR2 YNNKEL (reference sequence).

The chain recombines TRBV6-5 with TRBJ1-1; D gene ambiguous. Per germline, CDR1 MNHEY and CDR2 SVGAGI. The CDR3 spans 14 residues. V was shortened by 4 bases and J by 0 bases, with 9 bases between the two germline ends. CDR3 amino acids: CASSSKGLNTEAFF. The DNA for the CDR3 is TGTGCCAGCAGTTCTAAGGGATTGAACACTGAAGCTTTCTTT.

The chain combines TRBV10-1 with TRBJ2-2, with unresolved D. The CDR3 is made up of 12 amino acids. Trimming removed 2 bases at V and 7 bases at J, with 5 bases between. The V gene's germline CDR1 is WNHNN and CDR2 SYGVQD (reference sequence). Here the CDR3 reads CASSETLGELFF. CDR3 sequence (DNA): TGCGCCAGCAGTGAGACCCTCGGGGAGCTGTTTTTT.

The chain employs TRBV29-1 and TRBJ1-1; D call uncertain. Germline assignment: CDR1 SQVTM and CDR2 ANQGSEA. The CDR3 is 13 residues long. The V end was cut by 8 bases, the J end by 3 bases, with 16 bases between. DNA for the CDR3: TGCAGCTTCTGGAGGGTTTCCCACACTGAAGCTTTCTTT. It yields the protein CSFWRVSHTEAFF.

This rearrangement joins TRBV5-8 to TRBJ1-3; maybe TRBD1 (6 bases). The CDR3 covers 14 residues. Germline V CDR1 and CDR2: SGHTS, YDEGEE. V was pared by 4 bases and J by 5 bases, with 13 bases between. CDR3 nucleotide sequence: TGTGCCAGCAGCCCGGGACACCTTAGAAACACCATATATTTT. Its translation: CASSPGHLRNTIYF. Variable domain in full (rest from reference TRBV5-8 and TRBJ1-3): EAGVTQSPTHLIKTRGQQATLRCSPISGHTSVYWYQQALGLGLQFLLWYDEGEERNRGNFPPRFSGRQFPNYSSELNVNALELEDSALYLCASSPGHLRNTIYFGEGSWLTVV.

CDR3 sequence: CASSSAPDRDYGYTF. In nucleotides, the CDR3 is TGCGCCAGCAGCTCGGCCCCGGACAGAGACTATGGCTACACCTTC. The genes are TRBV5-1 and TRBJ1-2, with TRBD1 as a possible D gene (6 bases). Between the trimmed V and J ends, which lost 3 bases and 3 bases, there was a span of 15 bases. The CDR3 covers 15 residues. The V gene's germline CDR1 is SGHRS and CDR2 YFSETQ.

The chain links TRBV11-2 to TRBJ1-5, with TRBD1 matching over 9 bases. The germline V gene has CDR1 SGHAT and CDR2 FQNNGV. The CDR3 runs to 14 residues. Unmatched junction bases numbered 5, after V lost 5 bases and J lost 6 bases. This chain's CDR3 is CASSVGQGAQPQHF. The CDR3 DNA follows: TGTGCCAGCAGCGTGGGACAGGGAGCTCAGCCCCAGCATTTT.

V is TRBV20-1 and J is TRBJ2-7; D gene ambiguous. Germline V gives CDR1 DFQATT, CDR2 SNEGSKA (reference sequence). Trimming shortened V by 3 bases and J by 4 bases, and 10 bases separated the two germline ends. The CDR3 contains 12 residues. The CDR3 sequence: CSASGLSYEQYF. CDR3 coding DNA: TGCAGTGCTAGTGGTCTGTCATACGAGCAGTACTTC.

V gene TRBV28 combines with J gene TRBJ2-7, with no clear D. Germline CDR1 and CDR2: MDHEN and SYDVKM. The germline V and J ends were trimmed by 7 bases and 2 bases, with 9 bases remaining between them. This CDR3 is built from 12 residues. CDR3 DNA: TGTGCCAGCACCGACCTGGCCTACGAGCAGTACTTC. Translating it yields CASTDLAYEQYF.

J is TRBJ1-5 and V is TRBV30; unclear D gene. V lost 0 bases and J 2 bases, leaving 8 bases between the germline ends. The CDR3 sequence is 14 residues long. Per germline, CDR1 GTSNPN and CDR2 SVGIG (reference sequence). CDR3 region: CAWSVGIGNQPQHF. DNA of the CDR3: TGTGCCTGGAGTGTGGGGATCGGCAATCAGCCCCAGCATTTT.

The CDR3 bases are TGTGCCACCAGCAGAGATCCGCCTAGCTTCAACACCGGGGAGCTGTTTTTT. It translates to CATSRDPPSFNTGELFF. The rearrangement uses TRBV15 and TRBJ2-2; tentative D call: TRBD2 (5 bases). V shed 0 bases and J shed 2 bases, with 13 bases lying between them. The CDR3 is 17 amino acids. In germline, CDR1 is LNHNV, CDR2 YYDKDF (reference sequence).

This chain joins TRBV4-3 and TRBJ1-2, with a weak D call TRBD1 (6 bases). Germline V CDR1 and CDR2: LGHNA, YSLEER. Trimming took 0 bases from V and 4 from J, leaving 12 bases between them. CDR3 length: 15 amino acids. The CDR3 DNA reads TGCGCCAGCAGCCAAGATCGCCGGACAGTCTATGGCTACACCTTC. It codes for CASSQDRRTVYGYTF.

The CDR3, as DNA: TGTGCCAGCAACACCCGGGGGCCTAGCTCCTACGAGCAGTACTTC. It codes for CASNTRGPSSYEQYF. The J gene is TRBJ2-7, the V gene TRBV7-2; D may correspond to TRBD1 or TRBD2 (6 bases each). The V end was cut by 7 bases, the J end by 0 bases, with 16 bases between. CDR3 length: 15 amino acids. Germline CDR1 is SGHTA and CDR2 is FQGNSA. Using reference TRBV7-2 and TRBJ2-7 for the parts outside the CDR3, the full variable domain is GAGVSQSPSNKVTEKGKDVELRCDPISGHTALYWYRQSLGQGLEFLIYFQGNSAPDKSGLPSDRFSAERTGGSVSTLTIQRTQQEDSAVYLCASNTRGPSSYEQYFGPGTRLTVT.

This clone was counted a single time. This chain connects TRBV6-5 to TRBJ2-7; 10 bases match TRBD1. The CDR3 runs 15 residues. Per germline, CDR1 MNHEY and CDR2 SVGAGI. J gave up 3 bases and V 4 bases, and 6 bases lay outside the gene matches. The CDR3: CASSSRDRGDYEQYF. The CDR3 coding sequence is TGTGCCAGCAGTTCAAGGGACAGGGGCGACTACGAGCAGTACTTC.

As regards this clone: Other DNA sequences in the sample encode the same CDR3. This rearrangement joins TRBV12-3 or TRBV12-4 to TRBJ1-3, with D unclear. This CDR3 is 13 amino acids long. Trimming shortened V by 6 bases and J by 0 bases, and 6 bases separated the two germline ends. The CDR3 sequence is CASSRSSGNTIYF. In nucleotides, the CDR3 is TGTGCCAGCAGCCGTAGCTCTGGAAACACCATATATTTT.

This clone was counted once. V gene TRBV19 combines with J gene TRBJ2-7; either TRBD1 or TRBD2 may supply D (5 bases each). Trimming left V 3 bases short and J 5 bases short, with 14 bases between. Germline loops: CDR1 LNHDA, CDR2 SQIVND (reference sequence). This CDR3 has 14 amino acids. The CDR3 DNA follows: TGTGCCAGTAGTATGGGGGACGCCGGGGACGAGCAGTACTTC. Protein sequence: CASSMGDAGDEQYF.

The chain employs TRBV7-3 and TRBJ1-2; TRBD1 might be the D (6 bases). V lost 0 bases to trimming and J lost 0 bases, with 11 bases between them. The germline V gene encodes CDR1 SGHTA and CDR2 FQGTGA. This CDR3 has 16 amino acids. CDR3 DNA: TGTGCCAGCAGCTTAACTTCAGGGGACACTAACTATGGCTACACCTTC. It codes for CASSLTSGDTNYGYTF. Filled out from reference TRBV7-3 and TRBJ1-2, the complete variable domain reads GAGVSQTPSNKVTEKGKYVELRCDPISGHTALYWYRQSLGQGPEFLIYFQGTGAADDSGLPNDRFFAVRPEGSVSTLKIQRTERGDSAVYLCASSLTSGDTNYGYTFGSGTRLTVV.